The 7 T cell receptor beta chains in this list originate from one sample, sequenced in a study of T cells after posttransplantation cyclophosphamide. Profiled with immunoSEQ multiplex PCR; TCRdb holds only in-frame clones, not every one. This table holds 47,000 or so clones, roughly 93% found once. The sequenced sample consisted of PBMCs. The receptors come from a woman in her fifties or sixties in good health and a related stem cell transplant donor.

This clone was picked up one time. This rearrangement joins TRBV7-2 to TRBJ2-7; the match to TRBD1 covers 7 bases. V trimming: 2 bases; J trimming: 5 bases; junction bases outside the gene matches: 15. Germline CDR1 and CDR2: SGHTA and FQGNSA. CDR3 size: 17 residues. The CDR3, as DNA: TGTGCCAGCAGCTTATCAGGTCTACAGGGGATATTCGACGAGCAGTACTTC. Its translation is CASSLSGLQGIFDEQYF. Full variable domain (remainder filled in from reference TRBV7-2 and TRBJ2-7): GAGVSQSPSNKVTEKGKDVELRCDPISGHTALYWYRQSLGQGLEFLIYFQGNSAPDKSGLPSDRFSAERTGGSVSTLTIQRTQQEDSAVYLCASSLSGLQGIFDEQYFGPGTRLTVT.

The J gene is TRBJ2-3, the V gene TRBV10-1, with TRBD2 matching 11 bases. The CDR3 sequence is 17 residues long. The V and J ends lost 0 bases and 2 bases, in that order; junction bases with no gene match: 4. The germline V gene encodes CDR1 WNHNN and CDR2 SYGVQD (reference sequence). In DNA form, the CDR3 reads TGCGCCAGCAGTGAGTCACCTAGCGGGAGGTCCACAGATACGCAGTATTTT. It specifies CASSESPSGRSTDTQYF.

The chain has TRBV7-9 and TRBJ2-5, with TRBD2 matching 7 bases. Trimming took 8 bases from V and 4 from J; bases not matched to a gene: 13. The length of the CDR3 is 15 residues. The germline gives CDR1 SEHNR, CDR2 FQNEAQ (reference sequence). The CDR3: CASLAASGRGETQYF. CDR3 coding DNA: TGTGCCAGCTTGGCGGCTAGCGGACGGGGAGAGACCCAGTACTTC.

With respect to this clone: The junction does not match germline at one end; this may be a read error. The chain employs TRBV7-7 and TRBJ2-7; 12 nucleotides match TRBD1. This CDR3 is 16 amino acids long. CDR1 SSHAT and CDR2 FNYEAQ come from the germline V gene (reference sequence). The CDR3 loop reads CASSLGGQGASYEQYF. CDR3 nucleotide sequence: TGTGCTAGCAGCTTAGGGGGACAGGGGGCCTCCTACGAGCAGTACTTC.

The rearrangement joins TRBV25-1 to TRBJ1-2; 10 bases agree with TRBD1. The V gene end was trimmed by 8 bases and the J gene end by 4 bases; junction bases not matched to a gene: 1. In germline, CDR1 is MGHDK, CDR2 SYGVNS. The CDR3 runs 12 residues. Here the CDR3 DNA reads TGTGCCAGCGGGGACAGGGGCTATGGCTACACCTTC. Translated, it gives CASGDRGYGYTF.

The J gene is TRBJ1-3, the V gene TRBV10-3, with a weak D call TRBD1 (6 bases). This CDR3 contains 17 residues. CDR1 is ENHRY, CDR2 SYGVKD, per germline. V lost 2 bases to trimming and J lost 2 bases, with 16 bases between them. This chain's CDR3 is CAISEGSVGHAGNTIYF. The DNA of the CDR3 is TGTGCCATCAGTGAGGGAAGCGTGGGACACGCTGGAAACACCATATATTTT.

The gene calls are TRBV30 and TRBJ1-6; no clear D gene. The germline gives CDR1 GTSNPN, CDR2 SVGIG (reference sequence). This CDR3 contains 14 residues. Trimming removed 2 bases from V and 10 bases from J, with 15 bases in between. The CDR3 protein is CAWSSERVRSPLHF. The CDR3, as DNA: TGTGCCTGGAGTTCGGAGAGGGTTCGATCACCCCTCCACTTT. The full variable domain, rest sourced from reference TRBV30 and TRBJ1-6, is SQTIHQWPATLVQPVGSPLSLECTVEGTSNPNLYWYRQAAGRGLQLLFYSVGIGQISSEVPQNLSASRPQDRQFILSSKKLLLSDSGFYLCAWSSERVRSPLHFGNGTRLTVT.